These 30 T cell receptor beta chains share one sample of origin, sequenced in a study of blood T cell repertoires in COVID-19. The repertoire was sequenced with immunoSEQ multiplex PCR; TCRdb's copy has only in-frame clones and lacks some. The sample lists roughly 670,000 clones, around 89% seen once, with about 0.26% in the top ten. The sample taken for sequencing was peripheral blood. The origin of the receptors is a woman younger than 30 with acute or convalescent COVID-19.

The J gene is TRBJ1-4, the V gene TRBV19; D is uncertain. Trimming removed 5 bases at V and 8 bases at J, with 12 bases between. From germline, CDR1 is LNHDA and CDR2 SQIVND (reference sequence). The CDR3 totals 13 residues. This CDR3 reads CASSWTGGEKLFF. The CDR3 DNA is TGTGCCAGTAGTTGGACGGGAGGGGAAAAACTGTTTTTT.

The chain carries TRBV25-1 and TRBJ1-2; D uncertain. Trimming took off 4 bases at V and 5 bases at J, with 17 bases between the two ends. The CDR3 consists of 15 residues. CDR1 MGHDK and CDR2 SYGVNS come from the germline V gene. CDR3 loop: CASSGNIGSEYGYTF. CDR3 nucleotide sequence: TGTGCCAGCAGTGGGAACATAGGCAGCGAATATGGCTACACCTTC.

The rearrangement links TRBV5-1 to TRBJ1-5, with TRBD1 identical over 8 bases. The CDR3 has 15 amino acids. J lost 5 bases, V lost 0 bases, and 4 bases had no gene match. Germline assignment: CDR1 SGHRS and CDR2 YFSETQ. The chain's CDR3 is CASSLAPGQDQPQHF. The CDR3 region has the DNA TGCGCCAGCAGCTTGGCCCCGGGACAGGATCAGCCCCAGCATTTT.

The chain carries TRBV7-2 and TRBJ2-3; possibly TRBD1 for D (5 bases). Looked up from germline, CDR1 is SGHTA and CDR2 is FQGNSA. Between the trimmed V and J ends, which lost 1 base and 6 bases, there was a span of 14 bases. This CDR3 has 15 amino acids. CDR3 coding DNA: TGTGCCAGCAGCTTAGGGACACGCCGGAGCGATACGCAGTATTTT. Translation gives CASSLGTRRSDTQYF.

The V call is TRBV7-7, the J call TRBJ1-1, with D unclear. Germline CDR1 reads SSHAT; CDR2 reads FNYEAQ (reference sequence). Trimming left V 2 bases short and J 0 bases short, with 22 bases between. This CDR3 contains 19 residues. The CDR3 nucleotides read TGTGCCAGCAGCTTATCCCGCCGGGAGAGCACGAAAATGAACACTGAAGCTTTCTTT. Its translation: CASSLSRRESTKMNTEAFF.

The chain links TRBV6-1 to TRBJ2-3, with TRBD2 matching 10 bases. The CDR3 contains 15 residues. Trimming at V came to 3 bases and at J to 5 bases, leaving 5 bases not matched to a gene. CDR1 is MNHNS, CDR2 SASEGT, per germline. CDR3 amino acids: CASSDLAGEEDTQYF. For the CDR3, the DNA is TGTGCCAGCAGTGACCTAGCGGGGGAGGAAGATACGCAGTATTTT.

The gene calls are TRBV27 and TRBJ2-7; 8 bases map to TRBD2. V shed 2 bases, J shed 4 bases, and the junction held 10 bases outside the gene matches. Germline V gene lookup returns CDR1 MNHEY and CDR2 SMNVEV (reference sequence). The CDR3 is 16 residues long. The CDR3 spells CASSLSSRGGPYEQYF. CDR3 in DNA: TGTGCCAGCAGTTTAAGTTCCCGCGGGGGGCCGTACGAGCAGTACTTC.

In DNA form, the CDR3 reads TGTGCCACCAGTCAGTGGCGGGGGGGCCCCACAGATACGCAGTATTTT. It encodes CATSQWRGGPTDTQYF. The rearrangement joins TRBV24-1 to TRBJ2-3, with 9 positions matching TRBD2. V lost 6 bases and J lost 2; bases outside the gene matches: 8. Germline V CDR1 and CDR2: KGHDR, SFDVKD. The CDR3 spans 16 residues.

This chain connects TRBV24-1 to TRBJ1-5; maybe TRBD1 (6 bases). Germline-derived CDR1 and CDR2 are KGHDR and SFDVKD. CDR3 length equals 15 residues. Trimming cost V 4 bases and J 6 bases, with 15 bases left between them. DNA of the CDR3: TGTGCCACCAGTGACTCCCGGGGGGGGCGTCAGCCCCAGCATTTT. Translation gives CATSDSRGGRQPQHF.

With regard to this clone: In the same sample, other DNA sequences code for this CDR3. V is TRBV4-2 and J is TRBJ2-1; 12 nucleotides align to TRBD2. In germline, CDR1 is LGHNA, CDR2 YNFKEQ. This CDR3 spans 16 amino acids. The junction had 1 base not matched to a gene; V was cut back by 0 bases and J by 4 bases. The CDR3 nucleotides are TGTGCCAGCAGCCAAGAGACTAGCGGGGGATACAATGAGCAGTTCTTC. It specifies CASSQETSGGYNEQFF.

The chain uses TRBV5-6 and TRBJ2-3; D unresolved. Germline values: CDR1 SGHDT, CDR2 YYEEEE. This CDR3 spans 12 amino acids. The V end was cut by 0 bases, the J end by 6 bases, with 5 bases between. CDR3 residues: CASSLGSDTQYF. The CDR3 coding sequence is TGTGCCAGCAGCTTGGGAAGCGATACGCAGTATTTT.

The gene calls are TRBV18 and TRBJ1-3, with 9 bases aligning to TRBD1. V shed 4 bases and J 4 bases; nucleotides not matched to a gene: 11. The CDR3 length is 17 residues. CDR1 and CDR2 (germline): KGHSH, LQKENI. The DNA of the CDR3 is TGTGCCAGCTCACTCGGACAGGTACAGGGGGCCGGAAACACCATATATTTT. Translating gives CASSLGQVQGAGNTIYF.

This clone is a singleton in its sample. The chain couples TRBV5-4 to TRBJ2-1, with 7 bases lining up with TRBD1. The ends lost 4 bases at V and 2 bases at J; junction bases unmatched: 12. The length of the CDR3 is 17 residues. In germline, CDR1 is SGHNT, CDR2 YYREEE (reference sequence). The CDR3 reads CASSPGDRVRTYNEQFF. Here the CDR3 DNA reads TGTGCCAGCAGCCCGGGCGACAGGGTTAGAACCTACAATGAGCAGTTCTTC.

The genes are TRBV27 and TRBJ1-2; 7 bases are a match to TRBD1. The ends lost 4 bases at V and 5 bases at J; junction bases unmatched: 10. This CDR3 has 15 amino acids. Germline lookup yields CDR1 MNHEY and CDR2 SMNVEV (reference sequence). CDR3 sequence: CASSSARTGGYGYTF. The CDR3 coding sequence is TGTGCCAGCAGTTCTGCCAGGACAGGAGGATATGGCTACACCTTC.

This sequence joins TRBV3-1 (or the pseudogene TRBV3-2) and TRBJ2-1, with D tentatively TRBD2 (6 bases). There are 15 residues in the CDR3. Germline loops: CDR1 LGHDT, CDR2 YNNKEL (reference sequence). V was cut by 1 base and J by 5 bases, with 12 bases left in between. The CDR3 nucleotides read TGTGCCAGCAGCCAAGTGGGGGGTGGAAACAATGAGCAGTTCTTC. As protein: CASSQVGGGNNEQFF.

V is TRBV5-6 and J is TRBJ1-2; D is unclear. The germline V and J ends were trimmed by 1 base and 4 bases, with 11 bases remaining between them. Germline V gene lookup returns CDR1 SGHDT and CDR2 YYEEEE. The CDR3 is made up of 14 amino acids. CDR3 amino acids: CASSLPDGLYGYTF. CDR3 nucleotides: TGTGCCAGCAGCTTGCCCGACGGACTCTATGGCTACACCTTC.

The chain employs TRBV30 and TRBJ1-3; D is ambiguous. V gave up 3 bases and J gave up 1 base, with 13 bases separating them. The CDR3 spans 15 residues. Per the germline V gene, CDR1 is GTSNPN and CDR2 is SVGIG (reference sequence). CDR3 residues: CAWRIGAQSGNTIYF. Written as DNA, the CDR3 is TGTGCCTGGAGAATCGGTGCGCAATCTGGAAACACCATATATTTT.

The chain has TRBV5-1 and TRBJ2-1; no reliable D call. This CDR3 has 15 residues. Looked up from germline, CDR1 is SGHRS and CDR2 is YFSETQ. V lost 0 bases to trimming and J lost 5 bases, with 12 bases between them. The CDR3 nucleotides read TGCGCCAGCAGCTTGGTTGCCGGGTCCGACAATGAGCAGTTCTTC. Protein product: CASSLVAGSDNEQFF.

Comment on this clone: Other DNA sequences in the same sample also yield this CDR3. As DNA, the CDR3 is TGCGCCAGCAGCCCCAGAACAGCTAACTATGGCTACACCTTC. Amino acid sequence: CASSPRTANYGYTF. The rearrangement joins TRBV5-1 to TRBJ1-2; D is ambiguous. The CDR3 is 14 residues long. The V end was cut by 4 bases, the J end by 0 bases, with 10 bases between. Per the germline V gene, CDR1 is SGHRS and CDR2 is YFSETQ.

This sequence joins TRBV4-3 and TRBJ2-2, with 7 bases that match TRBD2. This CDR3 is built from 15 residues. CDR1 is LGHNA and CDR2 is YSLEER in the germline V gene. V lost 0 bases and J lost 7; bases outside the gene matches: 5. Here the CDR3 reads CASSQDLRGFGELFF. CDR3 coding DNA: TGCGCCAGCAGCCAAGATTTGCGGGGGTTCGGGGAGCTGTTTTTT.

This chain links TRBV19 with TRBJ1-1, with a weak D call TRBD1 (5 bases). CDR3 size: 15 residues. CDR1 is LNHDA, CDR2 SQIVND, per germline (reference sequence). Trimming removed 4 bases from V and 1 base from J, with 13 bases in between. The CDR3 protein is CASSTQAQGNTEAFF. The CDR3 DNA reads as TGTGCCAGTAGTACCCAGGCTCAGGGGAACACTGAAGCTTTCTTT.

The chain joins TRBV20-1 to TRBJ1-1; weak D call: TRBD1 (5 bases). Germline lookup yields CDR1 DFQATT and CDR2 SNEGSKA (reference sequence). With 3 bases removed from V and 4 bases from J, the gap between germline ends came to 6 bases. The CDR3 runs 11 residues. In nucleotides, the CDR3 is TGCAGTGCTAGGGGGCCCACTGAAGCTTTCTTT. Protein: CSARGPTEAFF.

There are a few counts of this clone. V usage is TRBV27 and J usage is TRBJ1-1, with D unclear. Germline assignment: CDR1 MNHEY and CDR2 SMNVEV (reference sequence). The germline V and J ends were trimmed by 2 bases and 3 bases, with 16 bases remaining between them. The CDR3 totals 16 residues. In nucleotides, the CDR3 is TGTGCCAGCAGTTTAAGAGGGCCAAGGTGGGACACTGAAGCTTTCTTT. Protein: CASSLRGPRWDTEAFF.

Notes on this clone: At one end, the junction sequence differs from germline, possibly due to a read error. The chain's CDR3 is CASKKLSIQPQHF. The CDR3 coding sequence is TGTGCCAGCAAGAAGCTAAGCATTCAGCCCCAGCATTTT. The rearrangement joins TRBV28 to TRBJ1-5; D is unresolved. The CDR3 extends over 13 amino acids. Germline assignment: CDR1 MDHEN and CDR2 SYDVKM.

The J gene is TRBJ2-3, the V gene TRBV20-1, with TRBD2 matching over 10 bases. The CDR3 consists of 18 residues. The germline V gene has CDR1 DFQATT and CDR2 SNEGSKA (reference sequence). The junction had 14 bases not matched to a gene; V was cut back by 3 bases and J by 2 bases. The CDR3 DNA reads as TGCAGTGCTAGTATTCGGCTAGCGGGGGTATCCTTCACAGATACGCAGTATTTT. Translation: CSASIRLAGVSFTDTQYF.

V usage is TRBV5-4 and J usage is TRBJ1-2, with 8 positions matching TRBD1. The V gene's germline CDR1 is SGHNT and CDR2 YYREEE (reference sequence). The CDR3 sequence is 16 residues long. With V trimmed by 0 bases and J by 4 bases, 8 bases remained unmatched. The CDR3 sequence: CASSLGPDRGGYGYTF. In DNA form, the CDR3 reads TGTGCCAGCAGCTTGGGGCCCGACAGGGGAGGCTATGGCTACACCTTC.

This clone has just one count. The genes are TRBV5-6 and TRBJ1-2; TRBD1 might be the D (6 bases). This CDR3 is built from 14 residues. Trimming cost V 0 bases and J 5 bases, with 11 bases left between them. CDR1 and CDR2 (germline): SGHDT, YYEEEE. The CDR3 is CASSLAGVMYGYTF. In nucleotides, the CDR3 is TGTGCCAGCAGCTTGGCAGGGGTAATGTATGGCTACACCTTC.

The CDR3 bases are TGTGCCCCCCCGGCCACATGGGGGGGGCTCACAAATGAGCAGTTCTTC. This gives the protein CAPPATWGGLTNEQFF. The chain combines TRBV19 with TRBJ2-1; possible D gene TRBD2, 7 bases. Per germline, CDR1 LNHDA and CDR2 SQIVND (reference sequence). Trimming cost V 11 bases and J 7 bases, with 27 bases left between them. The CDR3 has 16 residues.

The chain links TRBV7-2 to TRBJ1-6; 7 nucleotides agree with TRBD1. The CDR3 runs to 17 residues. CDR1 is SGHTA and CDR2 is FQGNSA in the germline V gene. J was trimmed by 0 bases and V by 5 bases; bases with no gene match: 7. As DNA, the CDR3 is TGTGCCAGCAGCCCAAGACAGGGTAGCTCCTATAATTCACCCCTCCACTTT. Translation gives CASSPRQGSSYNSPLHF.

This chain joins TRBV5-1 and TRBJ1-2; TRBD1 might be the D (5 bases). V lost 0 bases and J 6 bases, leaving 15 bases between the germline ends. Looked up from germline, CDR1 is SGHRS and CDR2 is YFSETQ. This CDR3 is 15 amino acids long. The CDR3 region has the DNA TGCGCCAGCAGCTTGGGGGTAGGGGTTAGTGATGGCTACACCTTC. Encoded protein: CASSLGVGVSDGYTF.